Sequencing of this T cell receptor beta chain was carried out in a study of OX40 agonist ivuxolimab in advanced cancers. About the study: It was ivuxolimab, an agonistic anti-OX40 (CD134) antibody, that patients were treated with. The dose of intravenous ivuxolimab that patients received every 2 weeks ranged from 0.01 to 10 mg/kg. Points from the study as a whole: Average numbers of expanded clones were greater in CD8+ T cells than in CD4+.

Only in-frame clones appear in the TCRdb table, and some are missing; sequencing was by immunoSEQ multiplex PCR. The sample records about 96,000 clones, under 90% being singletons. V lost 1 base and J 1 base, leaving 10 bases between the germline ends. The V gene's germline CDR1 is MNHNS and CDR2 SASEGT. The CDR3 has 15 amino acids. A remark on this clone: What it recognizes is unknown.

The sequences come from CD4+ or CD8+ T cells sorted from blood, collected in a trial of the OX40 agonist ivuxolimab. J is TRBJ1-1 and V is TRBV6-1, with D tentatively TRBD1 (5 bases). This receptor was taken from an adult with an advanced solid tumor such as melanoma, head and neck, liver or kidney cancer. The CDR3 protein is CASSEEGTGNTEAFF. In DNA form, the CDR3 reads TGTGCCAGCAGTGAAGAAGGCACAGGGAACACTGAAGCTTTCTTT.